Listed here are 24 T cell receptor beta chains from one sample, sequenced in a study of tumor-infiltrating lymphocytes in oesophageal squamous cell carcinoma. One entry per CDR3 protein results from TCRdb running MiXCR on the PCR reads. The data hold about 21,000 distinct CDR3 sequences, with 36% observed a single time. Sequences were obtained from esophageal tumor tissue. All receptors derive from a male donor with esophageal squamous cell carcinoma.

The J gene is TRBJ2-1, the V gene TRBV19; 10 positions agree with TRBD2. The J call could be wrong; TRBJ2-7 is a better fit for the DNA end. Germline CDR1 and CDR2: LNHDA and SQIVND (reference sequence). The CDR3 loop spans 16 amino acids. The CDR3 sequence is CASSQSGRAPIHEQYF. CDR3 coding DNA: TGTGCCAGTAGTCAGAGCGGGAGGGCCCCAATCCACGAGCAGTACTTC.

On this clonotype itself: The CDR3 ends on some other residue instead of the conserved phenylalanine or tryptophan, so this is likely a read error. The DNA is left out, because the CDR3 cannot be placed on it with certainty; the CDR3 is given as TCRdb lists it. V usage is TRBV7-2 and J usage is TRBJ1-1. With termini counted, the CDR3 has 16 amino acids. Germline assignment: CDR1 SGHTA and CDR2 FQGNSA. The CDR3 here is CASSLDPVTYEQYFGQ.

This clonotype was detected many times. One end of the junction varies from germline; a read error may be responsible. The CDR3 DNA is TGTGCCAGCAGCTTGCGAGAGAGGGGTTCACCCCTCCACTTC. Protein sequence: CASSLRERGSPLHF. The chain is built from TRBV5-4 and TRBJ2-7, with D perhaps being TRBD1 or TRBD2 (5 bases each). The germline CDR1 and CDR2 sequences are SGHNT and YYREEE (reference sequence). The CDR3 has 14 residues.

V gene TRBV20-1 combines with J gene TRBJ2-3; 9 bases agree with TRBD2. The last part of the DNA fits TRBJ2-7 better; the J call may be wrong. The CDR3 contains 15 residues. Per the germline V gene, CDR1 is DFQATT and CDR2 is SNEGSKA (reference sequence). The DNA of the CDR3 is TGCAGTGGCACATTAGCGGGAGTGGACTCTGGGGAGCAGTACTTC. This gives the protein CSGTLAGVDSGEQYF.

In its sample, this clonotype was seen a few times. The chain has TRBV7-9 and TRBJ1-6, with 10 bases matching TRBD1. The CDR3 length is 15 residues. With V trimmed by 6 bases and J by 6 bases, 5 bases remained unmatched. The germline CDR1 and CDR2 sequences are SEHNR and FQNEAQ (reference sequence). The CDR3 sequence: CASRSGQGVNSPLHF. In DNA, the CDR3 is TGTGCCAGCAGATCCGGACAGGGGGTTAATTCACCCCTCCACTTT.

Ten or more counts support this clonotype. The CDR3 is CASSLVVSYNEQYF. CDR3 in DNA: TGTGCCAGCAGCTTAGTCGTCAGCTACAATGAGCAGTACTTC. The chain has TRBV7-9 and TRBJ2-5; D remains unclear. Trimming pared 1 base from V and 11 bases from J, leaving 17 bases between. Looked up from germline, CDR1 is SEHNR and CDR2 is FQNEAQ (reference sequence). This CDR3 has 14 residues.

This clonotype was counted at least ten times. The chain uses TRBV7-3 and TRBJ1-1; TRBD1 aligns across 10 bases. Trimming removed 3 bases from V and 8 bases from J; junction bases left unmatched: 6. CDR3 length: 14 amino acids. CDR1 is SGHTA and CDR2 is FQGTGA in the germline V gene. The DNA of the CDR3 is TGTGCCAGCAGCTTGTGGCCGGGACAGGGGGAAGCTTTCTTT. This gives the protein CASSLWPGQGEAFF.

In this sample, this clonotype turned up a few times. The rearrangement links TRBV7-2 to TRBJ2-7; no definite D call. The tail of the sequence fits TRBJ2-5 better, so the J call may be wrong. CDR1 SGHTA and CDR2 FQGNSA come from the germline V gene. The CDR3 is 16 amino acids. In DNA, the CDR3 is TGTGCCAGCAGCCGAGCACTATTAGGCCGCCAAGAGACCCAGTACTTC. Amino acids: CASSRALLGRQETQYF.

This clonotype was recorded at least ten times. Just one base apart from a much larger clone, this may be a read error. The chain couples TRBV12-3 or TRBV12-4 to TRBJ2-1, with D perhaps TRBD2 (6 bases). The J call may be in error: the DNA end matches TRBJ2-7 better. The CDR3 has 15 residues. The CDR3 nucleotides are TGTGCCAGCAGCCTCGGGAGTTCGTCCTACAATGAGCAGTACTTC. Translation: CASSLGSSSYNEQYF.

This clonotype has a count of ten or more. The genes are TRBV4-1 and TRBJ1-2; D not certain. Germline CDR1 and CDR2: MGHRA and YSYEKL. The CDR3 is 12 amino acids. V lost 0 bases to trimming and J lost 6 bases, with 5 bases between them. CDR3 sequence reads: CASSQESDGYTF. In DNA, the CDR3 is TGCGCCAGCAGCCAAGAGTCGGATGGCTACACCTTC.

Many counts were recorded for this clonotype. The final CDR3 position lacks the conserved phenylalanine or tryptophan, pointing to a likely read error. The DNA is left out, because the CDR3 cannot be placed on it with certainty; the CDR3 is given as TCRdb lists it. CDR3 in amino acids: CASSEVPSGIII. The rearrangement uses TRBV2 and TRBJ2-1; the table's D call, TRBD2, has no DNA check behind it. Germline V gene sequence: CDR1 SNHLY, CDR2 FYNNEI. The length of the CDR3 is 12 amino acids, counting both ends.

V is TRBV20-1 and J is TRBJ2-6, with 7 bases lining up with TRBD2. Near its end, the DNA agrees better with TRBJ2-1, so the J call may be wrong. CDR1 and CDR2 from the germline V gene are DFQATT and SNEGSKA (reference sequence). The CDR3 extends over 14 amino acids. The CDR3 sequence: CSASEGGAYNEQFF. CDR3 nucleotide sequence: TGCAGTGCTAGTGAGGGAGGGGCCTACAATGAGCAGTTCTTC.

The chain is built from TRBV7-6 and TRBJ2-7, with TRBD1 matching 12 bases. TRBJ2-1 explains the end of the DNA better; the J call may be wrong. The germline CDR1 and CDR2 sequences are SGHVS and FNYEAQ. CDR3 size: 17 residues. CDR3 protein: CASSSIGGQGAYNEQFF. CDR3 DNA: TGTGCCAGCAGCTCCATAGGGGGACAGGGGGCTTACAATGAGCAGTTCTTC.

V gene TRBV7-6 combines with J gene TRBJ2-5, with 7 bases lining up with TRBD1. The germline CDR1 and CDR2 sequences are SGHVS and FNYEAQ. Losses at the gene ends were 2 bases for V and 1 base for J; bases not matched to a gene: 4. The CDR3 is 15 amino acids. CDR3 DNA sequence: TGTGCCAGCAGCTTAAGGGGACAGCTCCAAGAGACCCAGTACTTC. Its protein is CASSLRGQLQETQYF.

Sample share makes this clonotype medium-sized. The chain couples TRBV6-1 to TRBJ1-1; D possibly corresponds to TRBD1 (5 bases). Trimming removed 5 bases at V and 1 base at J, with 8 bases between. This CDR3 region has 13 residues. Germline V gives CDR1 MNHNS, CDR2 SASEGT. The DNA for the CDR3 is TGTGCCAGCAGTTGGGGGGGGAACACTGAAGCTTTCTTT. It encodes CASSWGGNTEAFF.

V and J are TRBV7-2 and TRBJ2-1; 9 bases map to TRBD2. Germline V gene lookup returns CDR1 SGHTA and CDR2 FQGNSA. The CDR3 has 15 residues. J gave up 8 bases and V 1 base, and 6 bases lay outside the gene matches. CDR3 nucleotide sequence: TGTGCCAGCAGCTTAGGCGGGGGGGGAGCAGATGAGCAGTTCTTC. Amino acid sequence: CASSLGGGGADEQFF.

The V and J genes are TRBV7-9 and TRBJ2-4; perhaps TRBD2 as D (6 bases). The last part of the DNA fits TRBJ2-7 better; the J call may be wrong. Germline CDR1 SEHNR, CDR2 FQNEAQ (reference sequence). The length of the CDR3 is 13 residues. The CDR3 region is CASSFLASYEQYF. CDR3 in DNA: TGTGCCAGCAGCTTTCTAGCGTCCTACGAGCAGTACTTC.

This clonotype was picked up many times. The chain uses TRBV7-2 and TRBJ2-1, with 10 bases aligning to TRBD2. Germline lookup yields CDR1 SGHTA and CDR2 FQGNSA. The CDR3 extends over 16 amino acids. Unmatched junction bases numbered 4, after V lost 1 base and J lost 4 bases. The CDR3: CASSLGRTSGYNEQFF. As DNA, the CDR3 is TGTGCCAGCAGCTTAGGCAGGACTAGCGGATACAATGAGCAGTTCTTC.

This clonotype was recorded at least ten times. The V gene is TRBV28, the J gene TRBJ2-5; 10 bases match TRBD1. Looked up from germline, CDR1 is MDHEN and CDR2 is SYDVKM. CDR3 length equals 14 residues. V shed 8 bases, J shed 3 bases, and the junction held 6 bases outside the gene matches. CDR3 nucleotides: TGTGCCAGCCGACAGGGGGCCGGAAAAGAGACCCAGTACTTC. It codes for CASRQGAGKETQYF.

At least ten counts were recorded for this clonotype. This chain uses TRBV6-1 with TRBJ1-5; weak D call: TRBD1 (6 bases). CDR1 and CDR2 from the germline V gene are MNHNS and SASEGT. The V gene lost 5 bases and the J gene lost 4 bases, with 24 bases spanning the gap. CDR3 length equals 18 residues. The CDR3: CASSYPSGGGALNQPQHF. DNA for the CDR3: TGTGCCAGCAGTTACCCTTCGGGGGGGGGCGCGTTGAATCAGCCCCAGCATTTT.

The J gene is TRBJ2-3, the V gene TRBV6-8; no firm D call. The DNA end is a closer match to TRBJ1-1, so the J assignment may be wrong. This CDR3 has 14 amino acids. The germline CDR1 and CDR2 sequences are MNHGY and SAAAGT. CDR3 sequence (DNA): TGTGCCAGCAGTTACGCAGGCACGGAGGGTGAAGCTTTCTTT. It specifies CASSYAGTEGEAFF.

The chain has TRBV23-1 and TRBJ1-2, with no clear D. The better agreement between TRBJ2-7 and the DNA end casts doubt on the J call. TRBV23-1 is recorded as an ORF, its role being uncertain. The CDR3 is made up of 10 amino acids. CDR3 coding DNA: TGCGCCAGCAGCGGGTACGAGCAGTACTTC. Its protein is CASSGYEQYF.

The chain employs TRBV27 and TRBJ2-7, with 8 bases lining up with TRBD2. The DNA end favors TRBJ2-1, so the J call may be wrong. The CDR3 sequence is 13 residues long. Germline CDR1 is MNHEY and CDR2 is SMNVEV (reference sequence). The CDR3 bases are TGTGCCAGCAGAGCGGGAGTTGCAGATACGCAGTTCTTC. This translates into CASRAGVADTQFF.

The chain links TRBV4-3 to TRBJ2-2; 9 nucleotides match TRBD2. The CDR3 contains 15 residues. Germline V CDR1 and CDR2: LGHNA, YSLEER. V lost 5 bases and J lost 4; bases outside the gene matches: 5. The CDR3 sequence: CASSSNSGGTGELFF. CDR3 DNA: TGCGCCAGCAGCTCGAATAGCGGGGGCACCGGGGAGCTGTTTTTT.